A single sample gave rise to the 8 T cell receptor beta chains below, sequenced in a study of shared T cell receptors in the human thymus. Repertoires were generated with immunoSEQ multiplex PCR, while TCRdb's copy carries only in-frame clones and drops some. The profile shows hundreds of thousands of clones, around 93% of them singletons. Sequenced sample: thymocytes. The receptors were gathered from a human donor.

The CDR3 spells CASSHRKSPSNYGYTF. CDR3 coding DNA: TGCGCCAGCAGCCACCGAAAATCCCCAAGTAACTATGGCTACACCTTC. This sequence joins TRBV4-3 and TRBJ1-2; D is undetermined. Between the trimmed V and J ends, which lost 3 bases and 1 base, there was a span of 15 bases. Germline V gives CDR1 LGHNA, CDR2 YSLEER. This CDR3 is built from 16 residues.

The chain links TRBV5-4 to TRBJ1-1; possible D gene TRBD1, 6 bases. The CDR3 loop spans 16 amino acids. V shed 4 bases and J shed 0 bases, with 16 bases lying between them. Germline values: CDR1 SGHNT, CDR2 YYREEE (reference sequence). The CDR3 bases are TGTGCCAGCAGCGGGGGGGGCAGGGAGATGAACACTGAAGCTTTCTTT. Translating gives CASSGGGREMNTEAFF.

The rearrangement uses TRBV9 and TRBJ1-2; TRBD1 is a possible D gene (6 bases). Germline CDR1 is SGDLS and CDR2 is YYNGEE. V was clipped by 3 bases and J by 4 bases, with 16 bases between them. This CDR3 spans 15 amino acids. Here the CDR3 reads CASSAVPRGGYGYTF. In DNA form, the CDR3 reads TGTGCCAGCAGCGCAGTTCCCAGGGGAGGCTATGGCTACACCTTC.

This sequence joins TRBV18 and TRBJ2-4; D may correspond to TRBD1 or TRBD2 (5 bases each). This CDR3 contains 15 residues. Germline CDR1 KGHSH, CDR2 LQKENI. V lost 0 bases and J 8 bases, leaving 14 bases between the germline ends. As DNA, the CDR3 is TGTGCCAGCTCACCACCGGGACCCTTCAGTGACATTCAGTACTTC. The encoded protein is CASSPPGPFSDIQYF.

The chain recombines TRBV19 with TRBJ2-1; the D gene is possibly TRBD1 (6 bases). CDR3 length: 15 amino acids. Germline V CDR1 and CDR2: LNHDA, SQIVND (reference sequence). V shed 5 bases and J shed 9 bases, with 20 bases lying between them. CDR3 nucleotides: TGTGCCAGTAGTCAAAGCCTCCGGACAGCAGGTGAGCAGTTCTTC. It is translated as CASSQSLRTAGEQFF. The whole variable domain, filled in from reference TRBV19 and TRBJ2-1, reads DGGITQSPKYLFRKEGQNVTLSCEQNLNHDAMYWYRQDPGQGLRLIYYSQIVNDFQKGDIAEGYSVSREKKESFPLTVTSAQKNPTAFYLCASSQSLRTAGEQFFGPGTRLTVL.

This clone came up once. The sample contains more than one DNA sequence encoding this CDR3. The rearrangement uses TRBV2 and TRBJ2-1, with D perhaps TRBD2 (6 bases). The germline V gene has CDR1 SNHLY and CDR2 FYNNEI. Trimming took off 8 bases at V and 4 bases at J, with 9 bases between the two ends. The CDR3 is 12 amino acids. The CDR3 loop reads CASRDSYNEQFF. As DNA, the CDR3 is TGTGCCAGCCGGGACTCTTACAATGAGCAGTTCTTC.

This rearrangement joins TRBV14 to TRBJ2-7; D may correspond to TRBD1 or TRBD2 (5 bases each). The germline CDR1 and CDR2 sequences are SGHDN and FVKESK. The CDR3 has 14 amino acids. The V and J ends lost 5 bases and 7 bases respectively, with 18 bases between them. The DNA for the CDR3 is TGTGCCAGCAGCGCCGCCTGGGACGTCCGGGAGCAGTACTTC. Amino acids: CASSAAWDVREQYF. The variable domain in full, with the rest retrieved from reference TRBV14 and TRBJ2-7, is EAGVTQFPSHSVIEKGQTVTLRCDPISGHDNLYWYRRVMGKEIKFLLHFVKESKQDESGMPNNRFLAERTGGTYSTLKVQPAELEDSGVYFCASSAAWDVREQYFGPGTRLTVT.

The chain links TRBV28 to TRBJ1-3; possibly TRBD1 for D (5 bases). The V end lost 3 bases, the J end lost 4 bases, and 13 bases lay between the germline ends. From germline, CDR1 is MDHEN and CDR2 SYDVKM. CDR3 length equals 15 residues. CDR3 DNA sequence: TGTGCCAGCAGTTTGGTGAAGGGGTCCGGAAACACCATATATTTT. It translates to CASSLVKGSGNTIYF.